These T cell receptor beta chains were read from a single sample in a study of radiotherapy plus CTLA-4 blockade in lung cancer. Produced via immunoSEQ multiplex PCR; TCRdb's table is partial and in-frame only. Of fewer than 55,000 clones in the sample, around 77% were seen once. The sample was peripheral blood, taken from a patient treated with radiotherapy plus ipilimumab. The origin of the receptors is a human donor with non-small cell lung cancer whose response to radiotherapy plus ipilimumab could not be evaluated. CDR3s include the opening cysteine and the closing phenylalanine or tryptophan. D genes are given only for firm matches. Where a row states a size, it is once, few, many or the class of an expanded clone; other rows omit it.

DNA: TGTGCCAGCAGTGACCCGCCCGGGGGGGCTCCTGGGGAGACCCAGTACTTC; CDR3: CASSDPPGGAPGETQYF; J: TRBJ2-5; length: 17; size: NA; V: TRBV7-2; D: TRBD2
DNA: TGTGCCAGCTCACAGGGGACAGGCGAAGGATGGCCCCAGCATTTT; CDR3: CASSQGTGEGWPQHF; J: TRBJ1-5; length: 15; size: NA; V: TRBV18; D: TRBD1
DNA: TGTGCCGGCCGCCCCAGGGAGCTGTTTTTT; CDR3: CAGRPRELFF; J: TRBJ2-2; length: 10; size: NA; V: TRBV7-6; D: NA
DNA: TGTGCCAGCAGCTCCCTTATTATCCGGTATGAAGCTTTCTTT; CDR3: CASSSLIIRYEAFF; J: TRBJ1-1; length: 14; size: NA; V: TRBV11-2; D: NA
DNA: TGTGCCAGCAGCCAAGGGTACAGTCCCCAAGAGACCCAGTACTTC; CDR3: CASSQGYSPQETQYF; J: TRBJ2-5; length: 15; size: NA; V: TRBV4-2; D: NA
DNA: TGTGCCAGCAGCTTGAACAGGGGGAACACCGGGGAGCTGTTTTTT; CDR3: CASSLNRGNTGELFF; J: TRBJ2-2; length: 15; size: NA; V: TRBV5-4; D: TRBD1
DNA: TGCGCCAGCAGCTCCGGACAGCCTAACTATGGCTACACCTTC; CDR3: CASSSGQPNYGYTF; J: TRBJ1-2; length: 14; size: NA; V: TRBV5-1; D: NA
DNA: TGCGCCAGCAGCCAAACCATCGGACTAGCGGGCAGCACAGATACGCAGTATTTT; CDR3: CASSQTIGLAGSTDTQYF; J: TRBJ2-3; length: 18; size: few; V: TRBV4-3; D: TRBD2
DNA: TGCGCCAGCAGTCCTACTTTAGGCGGGGGAGAGACCCAGTACTTC; CDR3: CASSPTLGGGETQYF; J: TRBJ2-5; length: 15; size: NA; V: TRBV5-1; D: TRBD2
DNA: TGTGCCAGCAGCATTGGCCAAGGGACAAAAGGCAATGAGCAGTTCTTC; CDR3: CASSIGQGTKGNEQFF; J: TRBJ2-1; length: 16; size: NA; V: TRBV7-2; D: NA
DNA: TGTGCCAGCAGCTCCTTAGCGGGAAGCTCCTACAATGAGCAGTTCTTC; CDR3: CASSSLAGSSYNEQFF; J: TRBJ2-1; length: 16; size: once; V: TRBV7-3; D: TRBD2
DNA: TGCGCCAGCAGCCAGGTAGCGGGATCAGTAGTAGATACGCAGTATTTT; CDR3: CASSQVAGSVVDTQYF; J: TRBJ2-3; length: 16; size: NA; V: TRBV4-3; D: TRBD2
DNA: TGTGCCAGCAGCCAAGACACGGCCAGGGGACACTATGGCTACACCTTC; CDR3: CASSQDTARGHYGYTF; J: TRBJ1-2; length: 16; size: NA; V: TRBV4-2; D: NA
DNA: TGCGCCAGCAGCCAATCTGATAGCGGGGGGATAAAGACCCAGTACTTC; CDR3: CASSQSDSGGIKTQYF; J: TRBJ2-5; length: 16; size: NA; V: TRBV4-1; D: TRBD2
DNA: TGTGCCAGCAACTCGGGGTGGGAGCAGTACTTC; CDR3: CASNSGWEQYF; J: TRBJ2-7; length: 11; size: once; V: TRBV2; D: NA
DNA: TGCGCCAGCAGCTCGGCCGGTTCAGGGATGGAGACCCAGTACTTC; CDR3: CASSSAGSGMETQYF; J: TRBJ2-5; length: 15; size: few; V: TRBV5-1; D: NA
DNA: TGTGCCAGCAGCTGGGCGGGGGGCGCTGAAGCTTTCTTT; CDR3: CASSWAGGAEAFF; J: TRBJ1-1; length: 13; size: NA; V: TRBV7-2; D: NA
DNA: TGTGCCAGCAGTTCCCCTCCTAGGTATGAGCAGTTCTTC; CDR3: CASSSPPRYEQFF; J: TRBJ2-1; length: 13; size: few; V: TRBV28; D: NA
DNA: TGCGCCAGCAGCGGCCGGGACAGGGGGCTGGAGCAGTACTTC; CDR3: CASSGRDRGLEQYF; J: TRBJ2-7; length: 14; size: NA; V: TRBV5-1; D: TRBD1
DNA: TGCGCCAGCGGACTTATAGATACGCAGTATTTT; CDR3: CASGLIDTQYF; J: TRBJ2-3; length: 11; size: NA; V: TRBV5-1; D: NA
DNA: TGTGCCAGTAGTATAGGTCAGGGGGCTGGCAATCAGCCCCAGCATTTT; CDR3: CASSIGQGAGNQPQHF; J: TRBJ1-5; length: 16; size: NA; V: TRBV19; D: TRBD1
DNA: TGCGCCAGCAGTGAGATCAACAGGGGCGAGCAGTACTTC; CDR3: CASSEINRGEQYF; J: TRBJ2-7; length: 13; size: NA; V: TRBV10-2; D: TRBD1
DNA: TGTGCCAGCAAACGATTCGAATCTATGAACGGCTACACCTTC; CDR3: CASKRFESMNGYTF; J: TRBJ1-2; length: 14; size: few; V: TRBV6-5; D: NA